The subject of this entry is one TCR beta chain. Its cognate antigen is unknown. Sequenced with the Oncomine TCR Beta short-read assay was DNA taken from cultured CD4+ T cells. TCRdb ran MiXCR on the PCR reads and lists one entry per CDR3 protein. Of around 19,000 distinct CDR3 sequences detected, under 45% appear once; the ten largest clones hold roughly 6.3%. Treatment reported: roughly ten-day PBMC culture with coronavirus spike peptide pools or control peptides (ViraFEST assay). Looked up from germline, CDR1 is SGHDT and CDR2 is YYEEEE. Deletions cut 1 base from V and 0 bases from J, with 7 bases between. This CDR3 is 14 amino acids long. The data stem from a study of vaccination and CD4 T cells after COVID-19.

This specimen consisted of CD4+ T cells from blood, cultured in vitro, obtained before SARS-CoV-2 vaccination. The chain recombines TRBV5-6 with TRBJ1-2; D not certain. The receptor was isolated from a human donor who had recovered from COVID-19. CDR3 amino acids: CASSLYRANYGYTF. As DNA, the CDR3 is TGTGCCAGCAGCTTGTACAGAGCTAACTATGGCTACACCTTC.